These 5 T cell receptor beta chains were sequenced from one sample in a study of T-cell reconstitution after alpha-beta-depleted transplantation in children. Library preparation (for TCRbeta) was performed with unique molecular identifiers. TCRdb recomputed calls from the PCR reads with MiXCR, one row per CDR3 protein. The sample has about 90,000 distinct CDR3 sequences, roughly 8% seen once; the top ten hold 5.5% to 8%. The sequencing used PBMCs from the stem cell graft donor, collected from the stem cell graft. These receptors were obtained from a human donor who donated a stem cell graft to a child with congenital amegakaryocytic thrombocytopenia.

This clonotype was counted a few times. The chain combines TRBV20-1 with TRBJ2-1, with 14 bases matching TRBD2. V trimming: 5 bases; J trimming: 4 bases; junction bases outside the gene matches: 16. CDR1 is DFQATT, CDR2 SNEGSKA, per germline (reference sequence). CDR3 length: 19 amino acids. Here the CDR3 DNA reads TGCAGTGCTGGGCCGACTAGCGGGAGGGCCTACGGGATGTACAATGAGCAGTTCTTC. This sequence encodes CSAGPTSGRAYGMYNEQFF.

The chain uses TRBV3-1 and TRBJ2-4, with D hard to call. The germline V gene encodes CDR1 LGHDT and CDR2 YNNKEL (reference sequence). CDR3 length: 16 residues. The germline V and J ends were trimmed by 4 bases and 0 bases, with 13 bases remaining between them. The CDR3 DNA sequence: TGTGCCAGCAGCCCAGACTGGACCATAGCCAAAAACATTCAGTACTTC. The encoded protein is CASSPDWTIAKNIQYF.

This clonotype was seen ten or more times. The V call is TRBV7-3, the J call TRBJ2-1, with 9 nucleotides matching TRBD1. CDR3 length: 14 amino acids. CDR1 is SGHTA, CDR2 FQGTGA, per germline. Trimming cost V 1 base and J 9 bases; bases outside gene matches: 4. The CDR3 DNA reads as TGTGCCAGCAGCTTAATGGGACAGGGAACTGAGCAGTTCTTC. Translated: CASSLMGQGTEQFF.

This clonotype was observed many times. The rearrangement links TRBV3-1 to TRBJ2-3; TRBD1 or TRBD2 may be the D gene (5 bases each). The CDR3 has 13 amino acids. Trimming stripped 6 bases from V and 1 base from J, with 8 bases between. In germline, CDR1 is LGHDT, CDR2 YNNKEL (reference sequence). The chain's CDR3 is CASRGTGTDTQYF. CDR3 DNA: TGTGCCAGCAGAGGGACCGGCACAGATACGCAGTATTTT.

The chain carries TRBV18 and TRBJ1-2; 12 nucleotides agree with TRBD1. Germline CDR1 and CDR2: KGHSH and LQKENI. The trim removed 3 bases at V and 7 bases at J, leaving 6 bases unmatched. The CDR3 contains 15 residues. CDR3 sequence: CASSPGGQGARGYTF. Here the CDR3 DNA reads TGTGCCAGCTCACCCGGGGGACAGGGGGCGCGTGGCTACACCTTC.